This entry describes one TCR beta chain. There is no known antigen for this receptor. Qualities for individual bases were not recorded, and no much larger clone is one base off. This specimen comes from a study of control samples from healthy donors and cancer patients (dated by TCRdb to 2020 to 2022). The CDR3, from cysteine to phenylalanine, totals 13 residues. Only the CDR3 DNA stays, 39 bases, in frame from base 1. V lost 6 bases and J lost 4 bases, and the count of bases not matched to a germline gene is 3. The CDR1 and CDR2 encoded by the germline V gene are MDHEN and SYDVKM. The receptor library was made with the immunoSEQ multiplex PCR assay. The immuneACCESS repertoire file appears here via TCRdb, limited to in-frame rearrangements. These files lack a portion of the clones; in checked studies, under half of the deficit traces to unresolved V genes, and the cause of the others is not known. This sample holds fewer than 500,000 clones; 90% were observed only once. The ten largest account for around 6.4% of the sample.

The chain uses TRBV28 and TRBJ1-5, with 7 middle bases fitting TRBD1. This sequence was found in a man aged 40-55 years with head and neck cancer. Sequenced material: PBMCs. At the DNA level, the sequence is TGTGCCAGCAGATTGACAGGGAATCAGCCCCAGCATTTT. The translation is CASRLTGNQPQHF.